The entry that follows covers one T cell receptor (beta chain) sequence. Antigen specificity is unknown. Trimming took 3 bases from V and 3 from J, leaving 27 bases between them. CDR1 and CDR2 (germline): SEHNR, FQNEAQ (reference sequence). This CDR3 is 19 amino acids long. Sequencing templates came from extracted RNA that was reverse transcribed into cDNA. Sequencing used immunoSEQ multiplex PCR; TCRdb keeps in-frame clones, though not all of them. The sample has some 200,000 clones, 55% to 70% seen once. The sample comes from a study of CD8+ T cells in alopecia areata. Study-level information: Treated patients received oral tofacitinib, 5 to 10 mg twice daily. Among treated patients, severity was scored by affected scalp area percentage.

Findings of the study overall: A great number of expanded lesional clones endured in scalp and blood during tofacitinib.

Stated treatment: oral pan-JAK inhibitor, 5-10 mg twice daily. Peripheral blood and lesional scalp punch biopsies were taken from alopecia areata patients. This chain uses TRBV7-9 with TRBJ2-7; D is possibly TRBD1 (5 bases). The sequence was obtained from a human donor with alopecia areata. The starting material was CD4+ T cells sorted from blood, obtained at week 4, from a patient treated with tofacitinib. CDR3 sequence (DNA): TGTGCCAGCAGCTTTAGGCTGAGTAGGGGTGCGCCTGGGATCTACGAGCAGTACTTC. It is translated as CASSFRLSRGAPGIYEQYF.